These 18 T cell receptor beta chains originate from one sample sequenced in a study of early T cells in non-severe SARS-CoV-2 infection. TCRdb fed the 5' RACE reads into MiXCR, producing one record per CDR3 protein. Of about 28,000 distinct CDR3 sequences listed, 4.6% were seen once; the top ten hold 5.5% to 6%. Sequenced material: whole blood, taken at baseline. These receptors came from an adult who was a healthcare worker with PCR-confirmed SARS-CoV-2 infection or an uninfected control (not recorded which).

This clonotype was recorded many times. The rearrangement joins TRBV9 to TRBJ2-7, with D possibly being TRBD2 (6 bases). V lost 10 bases and J lost 0, with 11 bases in between. Germline V gives CDR1 SGDLS, CDR2 YYNGEE. CDR3 length: 12 amino acids. The CDR3, as DNA: TGTGCCTCGGGGGATCTCTCCTACGAGCAGTACTTC. Its protein is CASGDLSYEQYF.

The genes are TRBV13 and TRBJ2-5; TRBD2 matches at 8 bases. The J segment lost 1 base and the V segment lost 3 bases, leaving 4 bases of the junction unmatched. There are 15 residues in the CDR3. Germline V gene data show CDR1 as PRHDT and CDR2 as FYEKMQ (reference sequence). The CDR3 sequence is CASSFLREVQETQYF. CDR3 DNA: TGTGCCAGCAGCTTTCTGCGGGAGGTCCAAGAGACCCAGTACTTC. Combining the CDR3 with reference TRBV13 and TRBJ2-5 gives the whole variable domain AAGVIQSPRHLIKEKRETATLKCYPIPRHDTVYWYQQGPGQDPQFLISFYEKMQSDKGSIPDRFSAQQFSDYHSELNMSSLELGDSALYFCASSFLREVQETQYFGPGTRLLVL.

This clonotype was seen a few times. The gene calls are TRBV29-1 and TRBJ2-1; 11 positions agree with TRBD1. The V gene end was trimmed by 4 bases and the J gene end by 3 bases; junction bases not matched to a gene: 8. The CDR3 is made up of 16 amino acids. Germline V lookup: CDR1 SQVTM, CDR2 ANQGSEA. In DNA, the CDR3 is TGCAGCGTTGCGGGTCGGACAGGGGGCTACTACAATGAGCAGTTCTTC. It is translated as CSVAGRTGGYYNEQFF.

This clonotype was seen at least ten times. J is TRBJ1-2 and V is TRBV20-1; 8 positions agree with TRBD1. V lost 6 bases, J lost 0 bases, and 6 bases stayed unmatched. The CDR3 is made up of 14 amino acids. The germline V gene encodes CDR1 DFQATT and CDR2 SNEGSKA (reference sequence). In DNA, the CDR3 is TGCAGTGCCGTCCAGGGGGCAGCTAACTATGGCTACACCTTC. Residues: CSAVQGAANYGYTF.

This clonotype was recorded many times. The rearrangement links TRBV5-1 to TRBJ2-7, with TRBD1 matching over 8 bases. This CDR3 has 13 residues. The germline V gene encodes CDR1 SGHRS and CDR2 YFSETQ. Trimming took 2 bases from V and 4 from J; bases not matched to a gene: 2. CDR3 residues: CASSFQGAYEQYF. The CDR3 nucleotides read TGCGCCAGCAGCTTTCAGGGGGCGTACGAGCAGTACTTC. Supplemented by reference TRBV5-1 and TRBJ2-7, the full variable domain reads KAGVTQTPRYLIKTRGQQVTLSCSPISGHRSVSWYQQTPGQGLQFLFEYFSETQRNKGNFPGRFSGRQFSNSRSEMNVSTLELGDSALYLCASSFQGAYEQYFGPGTRLTVT.

This clonotype showed up many times. The chain joins TRBV30 to TRBJ1-2, with no clear D. This CDR3 is 13 amino acids long. The germline V gene encodes CDR1 GTSNPN and CDR2 SVGIG (reference sequence). V was pared by 2 bases and J by 5 bases, with 12 bases between. CDR3 in amino acids: CAWSSRLVYGYTF. The CDR3 DNA sequence: TGTGCCTGGAGTAGTCGGTTAGTGTATGGCTACACCTTC.

The chain has TRBV5-1 and TRBJ2-7, with D hard to call. The CDR3 sequence is 14 residues long. Germline V gene lookup returns CDR1 SGHRS and CDR2 YFSETQ. Trimming left V 5 bases short and J 0 bases short, with 12 bases between. Here the CDR3 reads CASRSGPSSYEQYF. DNA for the CDR3: TGCGCCAGCAGATCCGGACCTAGCTCCTACGAGCAGTACTTC. The variable domain in full, completed from reference TRBV5-1 and TRBJ2-7, reads KAGVTQTPRYLIKTRGQQVTLSCSPISGHRSVSWYQQTPGQGLQFLFEYFSETQRNKGNFPGRFSGRQFSNSRSEMNVSTLELGDSALYLCASRSGPSSYEQYFGPGTRLTVT.

Ten or more counts support this clonotype. V usage is TRBV11-2 and J usage is TRBJ2-7, with TRBD1 matching 8 bases. The CDR3 covers 14 residues. Trimming cost V 10 bases and J 6 bases; bases outside gene matches: 14. Germline-derived CDR1 and CDR2 are SGHAT and FQNNGV. The CDR3 nucleotides are TGTGCCACCCTACAGGACAGGGTTTCATCCGAGCAGTACTTC. This translates into CATLQDRVSSEQYF.

This clonotype was seen at least ten times. The rearrangement joins TRBV20-1 to TRBJ1-2; TRBD1 aligns across 7 bases. Looked up from germline, CDR1 is DFQATT and CDR2 is SNEGSKA (reference sequence). After removal of 0 bases from V and 8 bases from J, the junction contained 12 bases not matched to a gene. The CDR3 length is 15 residues. CDR3 protein: CSARDQGRGGRGYTF. The CDR3 coding sequence is TGCAGTGCTAGAGATCAAGGCAGGGGGGGAAGAGGCTACACCTTC.

This clonotype was seen at least ten times. The chain uses TRBV10-3 and TRBJ2-7; possibly TRBD2 for D (5 bases). The CDR3 consists of 13 residues. Trimming pared 2 bases from V and 9 bases from J, leaving 14 bases between. Germline loops: CDR1 ENHRY, CDR2 SYGVKD. The CDR3 nucleotides are TGTGCCATCAGTGAGGAAGCGGCAGCCGCGCAGTACTTC. Translated, it gives CAISEEAAAAQYF.

This clonotype was seen many times. The V call is TRBV19, the J call TRBJ2-2; 13 nucleotides line up with TRBD2. Germline-derived CDR1 and CDR2 are LNHDA and SQIVND (reference sequence). V lost 4 bases and J lost 3; bases outside the gene matches: 11. CDR3 length: 19 residues. The CDR3 DNA follows: TGTGCCAGTAGTAGGTGGGGACTAGCGGGATTCTTGGACACCGGGGAGCTGTTTTTT. Protein product: CASSRWGLAGFLDTGELFF.

The sample holds many counts of this clonotype. An end of the junction does not agree with germline; a read error may underlie this. The gene calls are TRBV2 and TRBJ1-2; 9 nucleotides match TRBD1. CDR1 is SNHLY, CDR2 FYNNEI, per germline. The CDR3 loop spans 13 amino acids. CDR3 residues: CASREGQGNGYTF. In DNA, the CDR3 is TGTGCCAGCAGAGAAGGACAGGGGAATGGCTACACCTTC.

This clonotype was counted many times. The chain recombines TRBV10-3 with TRBJ2-6; D gene ambiguous. Germline lookup yields CDR1 ENHRY and CDR2 SYGVKD. The CDR3 extends over 15 amino acids. Trimming took 3 bases from V and 0 from J, leaving 6 bases between them. In DNA form, the CDR3 reads TGTGCCATCAGTGAAGGCCTCTCTGGGGCCAACGTCCTGACTTTC. It codes for CAISEGLSGANVLTF.

This clonotype showed up many times. The chain couples TRBV30 to TRBJ2-7, with 9 bases that match TRBD2. There are 15 residues in the CDR3. V shed 0 bases and J 1 base; nucleotides not matched to a gene: 4. Looked up from germline, CDR1 is GTSNPN and CDR2 is SVGIG (reference sequence). The DNA of the CDR3 is TGTGCCTGGAGTGTACGCCTAGCGGGATCCTACGAGCAGTACTTC. This encodes CAWSVRLAGSYEQYF.

This clonotype was picked up many times. The chain combines TRBV29-1 with TRBJ2-7, with TRBD2 matching 11 bases. The CDR3 totals 12 residues. V shed 7 bases and J 5 bases; nucleotides not matched to a gene: 4. Germline lookup yields CDR1 SQVTM and CDR2 ANQGSEA. In DNA form, the CDR3 reads TGCAGCGGATTACTAGCGGGAGACGAGCAGTACTTC. The encoded protein is CSGLLAGDEQYF.

This clonotype was observed many times. The CDR3 DNA sequence: TGCGCCAGCAGTCGGATCCAGGGGTCGGCGGCTTTCTTT. As protein: CASSRIQGSAAFF. The chain carries TRBV10-1 and TRBJ1-1; possibly TRBD1 for D (6 bases). There are 13 residues in the CDR3. Trimming pared 5 bases from V and 11 bases from J, leaving 18 bases between. Germline V gives CDR1 WNHNN, CDR2 SYGVQD (reference sequence).

In this sample, this clonotype turned up many times. V is TRBV10-3 and J is TRBJ2-1, with 8 positions matching TRBD2. V gave up 5 bases and J gave up 4 bases; unmatched junction bases: 7. The germline V gene has CDR1 ENHRY and CDR2 SYGVKD. CDR3 length equals 15 residues. This CDR3 is CAISIGTRGYNEQFF. The CDR3 DNA follows: TGTGCCATCAGTATCGGGACTAGGGGGTACAATGAGCAGTTCTTC.

This clonotype was seen at least ten times. The chain links TRBV19 to TRBJ2-2; 11 bases line up with TRBD2. The CDR3 loop spans 18 amino acids. In germline, CDR1 is LNHDA, CDR2 SQIVND (reference sequence). The trim removed 3 bases at V and 0 bases at J, leaving 6 bases unmatched. The CDR3 DNA reads as TGTGCCAGTAGTATTAGACTAGCGGGAACATCGAACACCGGGGAGCTGTTTTTT. It is translated as CASSIRLAGTSNTGELFF.